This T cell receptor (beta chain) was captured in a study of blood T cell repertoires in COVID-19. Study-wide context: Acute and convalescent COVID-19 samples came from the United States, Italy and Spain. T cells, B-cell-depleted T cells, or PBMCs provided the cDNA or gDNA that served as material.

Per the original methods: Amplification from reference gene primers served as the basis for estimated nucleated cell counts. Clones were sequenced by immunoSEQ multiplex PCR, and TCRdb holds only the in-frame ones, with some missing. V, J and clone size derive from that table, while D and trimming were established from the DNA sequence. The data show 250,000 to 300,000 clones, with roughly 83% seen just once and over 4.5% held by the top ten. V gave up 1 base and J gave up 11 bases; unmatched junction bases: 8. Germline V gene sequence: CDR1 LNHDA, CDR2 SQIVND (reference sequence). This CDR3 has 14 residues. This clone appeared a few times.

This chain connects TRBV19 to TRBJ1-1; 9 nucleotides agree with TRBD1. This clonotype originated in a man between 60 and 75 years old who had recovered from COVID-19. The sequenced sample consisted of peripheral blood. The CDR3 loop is CASSIGGQGSTAFF. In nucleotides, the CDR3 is TGTGCCAGTAGTATAGGTGGACAGGGGTCCACGGCTTTCTTT.